The 31 T cell receptor beta chains given below trace back to one sample, sequenced in a study of response to subunit inactivated influenza vaccine. TCRdb independently ran MiXCR on the RT-PCR reads; one entry per CDR3 protein. The sample includes roughly 710,000 distinct CDR3 sequences, 12% to 15% seen only once; the top ten take 6.5% to 8%. The sequenced sample was PBMCs from blood, obtained about 14 days before vaccination. The receptors stem from a man aged 45-60 years who received an inactivated influenza vaccine.

Only a few counts were recorded for this clonotype. The V call is TRBV20-1, the J call TRBJ2-7, with unresolved D. V was trimmed by 3 bases and J by 3 bases, leaving 6 bases between them. This CDR3 has 11 amino acids. Germline V gives CDR1 DFQATT, CDR2 SNEGSKA (reference sequence). Here the CDR3 reads CSASHSYEQYF. The CDR3 DNA reads TGCAGTGCTAGTCACAGCTACGAGCAGTACTTC.

This clonotype was seen at least ten times. The rearrangement uses TRBV5-1 and TRBJ2-1; 11 bases are shared with TRBD2. The CDR3 totals 14 residues. CDR1 is SGHRS, CDR2 YFSETQ, per germline. V dropped 0 bases and J dropped 10; count of bases not matched to a gene: 3. Here the CDR3 reads CASSLVLAGGEQFF. The CDR3 nucleotides read TGCGCCAGCAGCTTGGTGCTAGCGGGGGGAGAGCAGTTCTTC.

This clonotype was detected ten times or more. The rearrangement links TRBV4-2 to TRBJ1-2; D possibly corresponds to TRBD1 (5 bases). V lost 0 bases, J lost 6 bases, and 11 bases lay in between. The CDR3 runs to 14 residues. Germline CDR1 and CDR2: LGHNA and YNFKEQ. The CDR3 loop reads CASSQDEGRDGYTF. The DNA for the CDR3 is TGTGCCAGCAGCCAAGATGAGGGGCGAGATGGCTACACCTTC.

J is TRBJ2-7 and V is TRBV24-1; D gene unclear. The CDR3 runs 13 residues. Between the trimmed V and J ends, which lost 1 base and 1 base, there was a span of 4 bases. CDR1 and CDR2 (germline): KGHDR, SFDVKD. The CDR3 here is CATSDFRSYEQYF. The CDR3 DNA reads as TGTGCCACCAGTGATTTCAGATCCTACGAGCAGTACTTC.

V and J are TRBV5-1 and TRBJ2-1, with 9 nucleotides matching TRBD1. This CDR3 comprises 16 residues. The junction had 7 bases not matched to a gene; V was cut back by 3 bases and J by 3 bases. CDR1 SGHRS and CDR2 YFSETQ come from the germline V gene. DNA for the CDR3: TGCGCCAGCAGCTCGACAGGGGGGTATGACTACAATGAGCAGTTCTTC. The encoded protein is CASSSTGGYDYNEQFF. The whole variable domain, remainder taken from reference TRBV5-1 and TRBJ2-1, is KAGVTQTPRYLIKTRGQQVTLSCSPISGHRSVSWYQQTPGQGLQFLFEYFSETQRNKGNFPGRFSGRQFSNSRSEMNVSTLELGDSALYLCASSSTGGYDYNEQFFGPGTRLTVL.

This clonotype was detected many times. The gene calls are TRBV5-1 and TRBJ2-1; TRBD1 might be the D (5 bases). V dropped 5 bases and J dropped 7 bases, with 19 bases sitting between them. In germline, CDR1 is SGHRS, CDR2 YFSETQ. The CDR3 loop spans 15 amino acids. Here the CDR3 reads CASSNQQGGWNEQFF. The DNA for the CDR3 is TGCGCCAGCAGTAATCAGCAGGGCGGATGGAATGAGCAGTTCTTC.

This clonotype came up a few times. This sequence joins TRBV3-1 and TRBJ1-6; D gene uncertain. This CDR3 has 13 residues. Trimming shortened V by 1 base and J by 10 bases, and 8 bases separated the two germline ends. Germline assignment: CDR1 LGHDT and CDR2 YNNKEL (reference sequence). This chain's CDR3 is CASSQVDGSPLHF. DNA for the CDR3: TGTGCCAGCAGCCAAGTGGACGGCTCACCCCTCCACTTT. The whole variable domain, filled in from reference TRBV3-1 and TRBJ1-6, reads DTAVSQTPKYLVTQMGNDKSIKCEQNLGHDTMYWYKQDSKKFLKIMFSYNNKELIINETVPNRFSPKSPDKAHLNLHINSLELGDSAVYFCASSQVDGSPLHFGNGTRLTVT.

In its sample, this clonotype was seen a few times. The CDR3 nucleotides are TGCGCCAGCAGCTTGGGCCCTATAACTATCGCGCGCACAGATACGCAGTATTTT. Its translation is CASSLGPITIARTDTQYF. This rearrangement joins TRBV5-1 to TRBJ2-3; no clear D. CDR3 size: 18 residues. V was cut by 0 bases and J by 1 base, with 18 bases left in between. Germline CDR1 and CDR2: SGHRS and YFSETQ.

Ten or more counts support this clonotype. The chain links TRBV7-2 to TRBJ2-7, with 8 bases matching TRBD2. The CDR3 consists of 14 residues. The V gene end was trimmed by 7 bases and the J gene end by 2 bases; junction bases not matched to a gene: 7. Germline CDR1 SGHTA, CDR2 FQGNSA. Written as DNA, the CDR3 is TGTGCCAGCACCCCTTCGGGGGGGCCCTACGAGCAGTACTTC. Translation gives CASTPSGGPYEQYF.

This clonotype was recorded a few times. The chain is built from TRBV29-1 and TRBJ1-2, with a weak D call TRBD1 (6 bases). There are 13 residues in the CDR3. Germline assignment: CDR1 SQVTM and CDR2 ANQGSEA. The ends were cut back, 5 bases at V and 8 bases at J, with 18 bases in the middle. The CDR3 DNA reads TGCAGCGTTCGGACAGAGATGATGAGGGGCTACACCTTC. It yields the protein CSVRTEMMRGYTF.

The chain joins TRBV6-2 or TRBV6-3 to TRBJ1-5, with a weak D call TRBD1 (6 bases). The CDR3 is 17 amino acids. Germline V CDR1 and CDR2: MNHEY, SVGEGT. The germline V and J ends were trimmed by 0 bases and 5 bases, with 17 bases remaining between them. As DNA, the CDR3 is TGTGCCAGCAGTTACTCAACCGGGACACCAAGGGATCAGCCCCAGCATTTT. Translation: CASSYSTGTPRDQPQHF.

The chain combines TRBV28 with TRBJ2-7; D unclear. The germline V and J ends were trimmed by 5 bases and 3 bases, with 11 bases remaining between them. CDR3 length: 13 residues. CDR1 is MDHEN and CDR2 is SYDVKM in the germline V gene. CDR3 DNA: TGTGCCAGCAGTCCCCTTGTAGTCTACGAGCAGTACTTC. It is translated as CASSPLVVYEQYF.

This clonotype showed up many times. This chain links TRBV27 with TRBJ1-2; the D is unclear. This CDR3 region has 13 residues. V lost 5 bases, J lost 4 bases, and 11 bases lay in between. Germline CDR1 reads MNHEY; CDR2 reads SMNVEV (reference sequence). CDR3 bases: TGTGCCAGCAGTCGAACAAGCTCCTATGGCTACACCTTC. Protein product: CASSRTSSYGYTF.

This clonotype was recorded at least ten times. This chain connects TRBV6-5 to TRBJ1-2; no firm D call. There are 15 residues in the CDR3. CDR1 MNHEY and CDR2 SVGAGI come from the germline V gene. The V and J ends lost 0 bases and 7 bases respectively, with 15 bases between them. CDR3 nucleotides: TGTGCCAGCAGTTACTCGTGGCAGGCAGTCGGTGGCTACACCTTC. The encoded protein is CASSYSWQAVGGYTF.

This clonotype was seen more than once but under ten times. The V and J genes are TRBV6-1 and TRBJ1-3, with 7 bases fitting TRBD1. There are 16 residues in the CDR3. V was clipped by 5 bases and J by 0 bases; unmatched bases: 7. Germline V gene sequence: CDR1 MNHNS, CDR2 SASEGT. CDR3 loop: CASSQRTGHSGNTIYF. The CDR3, as DNA: TGTGCCAGCAGTCAGAGGACAGGCCACTCTGGAAACACCATATATTTT.

The V gene is TRBV9, the J gene TRBJ1-3; 7 bases line up with TRBD1. Per the germline V gene, CDR1 is SGDLS and CDR2 is YYNGEE. The CDR3 length is 16 residues. J lost 0 bases, V lost 0 bases, and 3 bases had no gene match. CDR3 in amino acids: CASSVEPGGSGNTIYF. The CDR3 DNA sequence: TGTGCCAGCAGCGTAGAGCCAGGGGGCTCTGGAAACACCATATATTTT.

This clonotype was seen only a few times. The rearrangement links TRBV18 to TRBJ2-7, with 11 nucleotides matching TRBD2. With V trimmed by 2 bases and J by 0 bases, 3 bases remained unmatched. CDR3 length equals 16 residues. In germline, CDR1 is KGHSH, CDR2 LQKENI. The chain's CDR3 is CASSPMTSGNSYEQYF. CDR3 nucleotides: TGTGCCAGCTCACCAATGACTAGCGGGAACTCCTACGAGCAGTACTTC. Using reference TRBV18 and TRBJ2-7 for the parts outside the CDR3, the full variable domain is NAGVMQNPRHLVRRRGQEARLRCSPMKGHSHVYWYRQLPEEGLKFMVYLQKENIIDESGMPKERFSAEFPKEGPSILRIQQVVRGDSAAYFCASSPMTSGNSYEQYFGPGTRLTVT.

This clonotype occurred a few times. The genes are TRBV15 and TRBJ2-2; TRBD1 matches 8 bases. Germline loops: CDR1 LNHNV, CDR2 YYDKDF (reference sequence). The CDR3 spans 15 residues. Trimming removed 3 bases from V and 0 bases from J; junction bases left unmatched: 0. CDR3: CATSRDRANTGELFF. The CDR3 coding sequence is TGTGCCACCAGCAGGGACAGGGCGAACACCGGGGAGCTGTTTTTT. Together with reference TRBV15 and TRBJ2-2, the CDR3 gives the full variable domain: DAMVIQNPRYQVTQFGKPVTLSCSQTLNHNVMYWYQQKSSQAPKLLFHYYDKDFNNEADTPDNFQSRRPNTSFCFLDIRSPGLGDTAMYLCATSRDRANTGELFFGEGSRLTVL.

J is TRBJ2-7 and V is TRBV14; 8 positions agree with TRBD1. Germline loops: CDR1 SGHDN, CDR2 FVKESK. The trim removed 6 bases at V and 10 bases at J, leaving 8 bases unmatched. CDR3 length: 12 residues. The CDR3 spells CASRGPGGPQYF. CDR3 sequence (DNA): TGTGCCAGCAGGGGCCCAGGGGGCCCACAGTACTTC. Together with reference TRBV14 and TRBJ2-7, the CDR3 gives the full variable domain: EAGVTQFPSHSVIEKGQTVTLRCDPISGHDNLYWYRRVMGKEIKFLLHFVKESKQDESGMPNNRFLAERTGGTYSTLKVQPAELEDSGVYFCASRGPGGPQYFGPGTRLTVT.

V is TRBV28 and J is TRBJ1-1; perhaps TRBD1 as D (5 bases). The germline gives CDR1 MDHEN, CDR2 SYDVKM. This CDR3 region has 14 residues. Trimming took off 2 bases at V and 7 bases at J, with 14 bases between the two ends. The CDR3 nucleotides are TGTGCCAGCAGTTTAATGCGGGGCCGGGGTGAAGCTTTCTTT. Its translation is CASSLMRGRGEAFF. Variable domain in full (rest from reference TRBV28 and TRBJ1-1): DVKVTQSSRYLVKRTGEKVFLECVQDMDHENMFWYRQDPGLGLRLIYFSYDVKMKEKGDIPEGYSVSREKKERFSLILESASTNQTSMYLCASSLMRGRGEAFFGQGTRLTVV.

The CDR3 region has the DNA TGCAGTGCTAGACGGACAGGGTCACTTCCCCCCCAGTTCTTC. This translates into CSARRTGSLPPQFF. The V and J genes are TRBV20-1 and TRBJ2-1, with 8 bases that match TRBD1. This CDR3 is 14 amino acids long. The germline V gene encodes CDR1 DFQATT and CDR2 SNEGSKA (reference sequence). The V segment lost 2 bases and the J segment 13 bases; nucleotides outside the gene matches: 13.

This clonotype was observed a few times. The V and J genes are TRBV5-1 and TRBJ2-3; no firm D call. The V gene's germline CDR1 is SGHRS and CDR2 YFSETQ. The CDR3 runs 14 residues. V lost 2 bases, J lost 5 bases, and 12 bases lay in between. The CDR3 spells CASSLNYFVDTQYF. CDR3 nucleotides: TGCGCCAGCAGCTTAAACTATTTCGTAGATACGCAGTATTTT.

This clonotype has a handful of counts. The V and J genes are TRBV11-2 and TRBJ1-2, with D maybe TRBD1 (5 bases). Trimming took off 1 base at V and 8 bases at J, with 14 bases between the two ends. The CDR3 has 14 amino acids. Germline V gene sequence: CDR1 SGHAT, CDR2 FQNNGV. The chain's CDR3 is CASSLGPRTGGYTF. The CDR3 coding sequence is TGTGCCAGCAGCTTAGGCCCGAGAACAGGCGGCTACACCTTC.

This clonotype has a handful of counts. The chain links TRBV20-1 to TRBJ2-2, with TRBD2 as a possible D gene (6 bases). Deletions cut 0 bases from V and 0 bases from J, with 14 bases between. CDR3 length equals 17 residues. CDR1 and CDR2 from the germline V gene are DFQATT and SNEGSKA (reference sequence). The CDR3 DNA sequence: TGCAGTGCTAGAGATGGGACTTCCTTCGCGAACACCGGGGAGCTGTTTTTT. This gives the protein CSARDGTSFANTGELFF.

This clonotype has a handful of counts. V is TRBV7-9 and J is TRBJ1-2; TRBD1 aligns across 7 bases. The CDR3 runs 16 residues. The germline V gene has CDR1 SEHNR and CDR2 FQNEAQ (reference sequence). The V segment lost 4 bases and the J segment 6 bases; nucleotides outside the gene matches: 14. CDR3 region: CASSSSLRDSYHGYTF. The CDR3 nucleotides are TGTGCCAGCAGCTCAAGCCTCCGGGACAGTTATCATGGCTACACCTTC.

The chain links TRBV20-1 to TRBJ1-2; D is possibly TRBD1 (6 bases). CDR3 length: 16 residues. Trimming took off 4 bases at V and 4 bases at J, with 22 bases between the two ends. CDR1 is DFQATT and CDR2 is SNEGSKA in the germline V gene (reference sequence). The CDR3 bases are TGCAGTGCTAAAGAAGCGGGGGGCGCGGGGGTCTATGGCTACACCTTC. It translates to CSAKEAGGAGVYGYTF.

This clonotype was counted only a few times. This chain uses TRBV2 with TRBJ2-1; 8 nucleotides agree with TRBD1. Germline CDR1 reads SNHLY; CDR2 reads FYNNEI. The ends lost 3 bases at V and 3 bases at J; junction bases unmatched: 7. CDR3 length: 16 residues. CDR3 sequence: CASSDLFGTGYNEQFF. The CDR3 DNA follows: TGTGCCAGCAGTGATTTGTTCGGGACAGGCTACAATGAGCAGTTCTTC.

In this sample, this clonotype turned up a few times. The chain employs TRBV27 and TRBJ2-1, with a weak D call TRBD1 (6 bases). Per germline, CDR1 MNHEY and CDR2 SMNVEV (reference sequence). The CDR3 has 14 amino acids. V was trimmed by 7 bases and J by 3 bases, leaving 13 bases between them. The CDR3 is CASTYRVGYNEQFF. The DNA for the CDR3 is TGTGCCAGCACTTACAGGGTGGGCTACAATGAGCAGTTCTTC.

This clonotype was seen only a few times. V usage is TRBV9 and J usage is TRBJ1-6; D ambiguous. The CDR3 is 15 residues long. Trimming took off 3 bases at V and 12 bases at J, with 19 bases between the two ends. Germline CDR1 is SGDLS and CDR2 is YYNGEE. The CDR3 region is CASSDGRIGLRPLHF. The CDR3 DNA sequence: TGTGCCAGCAGCGATGGACGGATAGGGCTCAGACCCCTCCACTTT.

The V call is TRBV18, the J call TRBJ2-7, with TRBD1 matching over 9 bases. The CDR3 runs to 16 residues. In germline, CDR1 is KGHSH, CDR2 LQKENI. The V and J ends lost 3 bases and 2 bases, in that order; junction bases with no gene match: 8. CDR3 coding DNA: TGTGCCAGCTCACCGGCCCCAGGGACAGGGCCCTACGAGCAGTACTTC. Its protein is CASSPAPGTGPYEQYF.

The chain uses TRBV6-1 and TRBJ2-1, with no clear D. CDR3 length equals 14 residues. The germline gives CDR1 MNHNS, CDR2 SASEGT. V lost 5 bases, J lost 7 bases, and 15 bases lay in between. CDR3 in DNA: TGTGCCAGCAGTCTCAGGCTCCCTGGAAATGAGCAGTTCTTC. This sequence encodes CASSLRLPGNEQFF.